Shown below are 7 T cell receptor beta chains from a single sample sequenced in a study of blood T cell repertoires in COVID-19. Generated by immunoSEQ multiplex PCR, the TCRdb table keeps only in-frame clones and is missing some. Here the sample spans around 28,000 clones, about 91% being singletons. Specimen: peripheral blood. These receptors were obtained from a man older than 75 with acute or convalescent COVID-19.

The chain is built from TRBV24-1 and TRBJ2-1; 11 nucleotides match TRBD2. V shed 4 bases, J shed 3 bases, and the junction held 4 bases outside the gene matches. Germline V lookup: CDR1 KGHDR, CDR2 SFDVKD. This CDR3 contains 16 residues. CDR3 in amino acids: CATSDKGTSGYNEQFF. DNA of the CDR3: TGTGCCACCAGTGACAAGGGGACTAGCGGCTACAATGAGCAGTTCTTC.

The chain combines TRBV4-1 with TRBJ2-1; perhaps TRBD2 as D (6 bases). Trimming stripped 1 base from V and 4 bases from J, with 20 bases between. This CDR3 is 18 amino acids long. Per germline, CDR1 MGHRA and CDR2 YSYEKL. The CDR3 region is CASSQVPAGRLLYNEQFF. In DNA form, the CDR3 reads TGCGCCAGCAGCCAAGTTCCGGCGGGGAGACTGTTATACAATGAGCAGTTCTTC.

The count of this clone is one. This chain links TRBV6-4 with TRBJ2-3; 12 bases match TRBD2. V gave up 6 bases and J gave up 4 bases; unmatched junction bases: 5. Germline CDR1 MRHNA, CDR2 SNTAGT. The CDR3 totals 15 residues. In nucleotides, the CDR3 is TGTGCCAGCAGCCCTAGCGGGAGGGGCCCAGATACGCAGTATTTT. As protein: CASSPSGRGPDTQYF.

The DNA for the CDR3 is TGTGCCAGAAGCTACGGGACTTCAAGGAATGGCTACACCTTC. Protein sequence: CARSYGTSRNGYTF. This rearrangement joins TRBV5-3 to TRBJ1-2, with a tentative D call TRBD1 (5 bases). TRBV5-3 is recorded as an ORF, its role being uncertain. CDR3 length equals 14 residues. V was shortened by 3 bases and J by 6 bases, with 15 bases between the two germline ends.

V is TRBV11-2 and J is TRBJ2-1; 10 nucleotides agree with TRBD2. CDR3 length: 16 amino acids. V shed 4 bases, J shed 7 bases, and the junction held 10 bases outside the gene matches. Looked up from germline, CDR1 is SGHAT and CDR2 is FQNNGV. This chain's CDR3 is CASSSFSGRARNEQFF. The CDR3 region has the DNA TGTGCCAGCAGCTCCTTCAGCGGGAGGGCCCGAAATGAGCAGTTCTTC.

This clone was detected a few times. The chain employs TRBV2 and TRBJ2-3; D gene unclear. In germline, CDR1 is SNHLY, CDR2 FYNNEI. V was trimmed by 5 bases and J by 3 bases, leaving 6 bases between them. CDR3 length: 12 residues. As DNA, the CDR3 is TGTGCCAGCAGTCTAGGAACAGATACGCAGTATTTT. It specifies CASSLGTDTQYF. Combining the CDR3 with reference TRBV2 and TRBJ2-3 gives the whole variable domain EPEVTQTPSHQVTQMGQEVILRCVPISNHLYFYWYRQILGQKVEFLVSFYNNEISEKSEIFDDQFSVERPDGSNFTLKIRSTKLEDSAMYFCASSLGTDTQYFGPGTRLTVL.

The chain is built from TRBV9 and TRBJ1-2, with D possibly TRBD1 on 6 matching bases. The CDR3 is 13 residues long. The V gene lost 6 bases and the J gene lost 3 bases, with 12 bases spanning the gap. CDR1 and CDR2 (germline): SGDLS, YYNGEE. CDR3 residues: CASTGTKHYGYTF. The CDR3 DNA follows: TGTGCCAGCACCGGGACAAAACACTATGGCTACACCTTC.